What follows are 3 T cell receptor beta chains derived from one specimen sequenced in a study of glioma-infiltrating T cells after dendritic cell vaccination. The time point here: after dendritic cell vaccination, including at tumor progression/relapse. The protocol was immunoSEQ multiplex PCR, while the TCRdb copy is restricted to in-frame clones and leaves out a portion. The sample lists tens of thousands of clones, roughly 86% seen once, with around 10% in the top ten. The sample consisted of blood, taken after dendritic cell vaccination. The receptor source for this set is a human donor with glioblastoma.

The chain links TRBV7-2 to TRBJ1-2; a weak D match, TRBD1 (5 bases). The CDR3 spans 14 residues. The ends were cut back, 1 base at V and 1 base at J, with 7 bases in the middle. Germline assignment: CDR1 SGHTA and CDR2 FQGNSA. In DNA form, the CDR3 reads TGTGCCAGCAGCTTAGTCGACAGTAACTATGGCTACACCTTC. Translation: CASSLVDSNYGYTF.

The chain has TRBV4-3 and TRBJ2-2; unclear D gene. V lost 2 bases and J 0 bases, leaving 13 bases between the germline ends. CDR1 is LGHNA and CDR2 is YSLEER in the germline V gene. There are 17 residues in the CDR3. CDR3 sequence reads: CASSQLELSSNTGELFF. The CDR3 DNA follows: TGCGCCAGCAGCCAACTCGAACTATCGTCGAACACCGGGGAGCTGTTTTTT.

V is TRBV10-3 and J is TRBJ2-3; D is uncertain. Germline V gives CDR1 ENHRY, CDR2 SYGVKD. Trimming cost V 7 bases and J 5 bases, with 13 bases left between them. The CDR3 is 13 amino acids. The CDR3 spells CAIKPESGDTQYF. CDR3 DNA sequence: TGTGCCATCAAGCCAGAGTCGGGAGATACGCAGTATTTT.